One sample yielded the 32 T cell receptor beta chains listed below, sequenced in a study of regulatory T cells in long-lasting Graves disease. Noted time point: newly diagnosed GD, antithyroid drugs for less than 3 months. The TCR library used RNA extracted from PBMCs. Construction of the TCR beta libraries employed iRepertoire HTBI primers in conjunction with Arm-PCR of CDR3 regions. TCRdb analysed the multiplex PCR reads with MiXCR anew, one entry per CDR3 protein. The profile shows 440,000 or so distinct CDR3 sequences, approximately 15% of them singletons. This sample was shared with a second study, whose subject was T cells in Graves' hyperthyroidism and ophthalmopathy.

Sample: peripheral blood mononuclear cells (PBMCs), taken at new diagnosis, from a patient treated with antithyroid drugs. These receptor sequences come from a woman in her thirties with Graves disease.

The chain employs TRBV27 and TRBJ2-7, with a weak D call TRBD2 (6 bases). V was pared by 5 bases and J by 1 base, with 18 bases between. This CDR3 has 16 residues. CDR1 is MNHEY, CDR2 SMNVEV, per germline (reference sequence). As DNA, the CDR3 is TGTGCCAGCAGTCCGCAGGGACTTCTCTCTTCCTACGAGCAGTACTTC. Protein product: CASSPQGLLSSYEQYF.

There are a few counts of this clonotype. J is TRBJ1-5 and V is TRBV19; 8 bases are shared with TRBD1. Germline-derived CDR1 and CDR2 are LNHDA and SQIVND (reference sequence). CDR3 size: 17 residues. Trimming cost V 3 bases and J 2 bases; bases outside gene matches: 9. CDR3: CASSISLGQAGNQPQHF. The CDR3 nucleotides are TGTGCCAGTAGTATTTCCCTGGGACAGGCGGGCAATCAGCCCCAGCATTTT.

In its sample, this clonotype was seen many times. CDR3 DNA: TGTGCCAGCAGCTCAGCGGGCTCTAGCACAGATACGCAGTATTTT. Amino acids: CASSSAGSSTDTQYF. The genes are TRBV7-3 and TRBJ2-3; a possible D gene is TRBD2 (6 bases). The CDR3 is made up of 15 amino acids. V gave up 4 bases and J gave up 0 bases, with 11 bases separating them. In germline, CDR1 is SGHTA, CDR2 FQGTGA.

This clonotype was recorded at least ten times. The rearrangement links TRBV30 to TRBJ2-2; 7 bases match TRBD1. The CDR3 extends over 13 amino acids. The germline CDR1 and CDR2 sequences are GTSNPN and SVGIG (reference sequence). J was trimmed by 4 bases and V by 1 base; bases with no gene match: 0. This CDR3 is CAWSGTGTGELFF. The CDR3 bases are TGTGCCTGGAGTGGGACAGGCACCGGGGAGCTGTTTTTT.

The chain combines TRBV24-1 with TRBJ2-2; D is perhaps TRBD2 (5 bases). There are 14 residues in the CDR3. Trimming pared 3 bases from V and 6 bases from J, leaving 10 bases between. Per germline, CDR1 KGHDR and CDR2 SFDVKD. The CDR3 loop is CATSDAALAGELFF. In nucleotides, the CDR3 is TGTGCCACCAGTGATGCGGCACTAGCCGGGGAGCTGTTTTTT.

The chain links TRBV2 to TRBJ1-6; TRBD1 might be the D (6 bases). CDR1 and CDR2 from the germline V gene are SNHLY and FYNNEI. Trimming took off 5 bases at V and 8 bases at J, with 13 bases between the two ends. CDR3 size: 14 residues. The CDR3 sequence: CASSTGPSHSPLHF. The CDR3 DNA reads as TGTGCCAGCAGTACAGGGCCAAGTCATTCACCCCTCCACTTT.

This clonotype came up many times. The chain carries TRBV20-1 and TRBJ2-3; D is perhaps TRBD2 (6 bases). The V gene's germline CDR1 is DFQATT and CDR2 SNEGSKA (reference sequence). This CDR3 has 14 residues. Trimming removed 6 bases at V and 1 base at J, with 14 bases between. The CDR3 spells CSASGLPGTDTQYF. In DNA, the CDR3 is TGCAGTGCCTCGGGACTCCCTGGCACAGATACGCAGTATTTT.

This clonotype was seen only a few times. This rearrangement joins TRBV6-1 to TRBJ2-1; TRBD2 aligns across 10 bases. CDR1 and CDR2 (germline): MNHNS, SASEGT. V shed 6 bases, J shed 7 bases, and the junction held 6 bases outside the gene matches. CDR3 length: 14 amino acids. The CDR3 nucleotides read TGTGCCAGCAGCAGGAGCGGGAGGGTGAATGAGCAGTTCTTC. Amino acid sequence: CASSRSGRVNEQFF.

V is TRBV5-1 and J is TRBJ1-2; D is perhaps TRBD1 (5 bases). Trimming stripped 4 bases from V and 0 bases from J, with 13 bases between. This CDR3 has 15 residues. Germline V gene lookup returns CDR1 SGHRS and CDR2 YFSETQ. Written as DNA, the CDR3 is TGCGCCAGCAGCACCGCAGGGACCTCTAACTATGGCTACACCTTC. It codes for CASSTAGTSNYGYTF.

CDR3 DNA: TGTGCCAGCAGTTCCCGGGACAGGGCTGAGACCCAGTACTTC. Its protein product is CASSSRDRAETQYF. The chain is built from TRBV28 and TRBJ2-3; 9 positions match TRBD1. Gene TRBJ2-5 matches the end of the DNA better, so the J call may be wrong. Germline V gene data show CDR1 as MDHEN and CDR2 as SYDVKM. This CDR3 spans 14 amino acids.

In its sample, this clonotype was seen a few times. V usage is TRBV12-5 and J usage is TRBJ2-2; D is possibly TRBD1 (5 bases). Germline assignment: CDR1 LGHNT and CDR2 FRNRAP. The CDR3 has 12 amino acids. V was cut by 7 bases and J by 8 bases, with 11 bases left in between. The CDR3 DNA is TGTGCTAGTGCCCTGGGGCTTGGGGAGCTGTTTTTT. Protein product: CASALGLGELFF.

This clonotype was counted many times. J is TRBJ2-2 and V is TRBV7-8; D unresolved. Deletions cut 4 bases from V and 2 bases from J, with 11 bases between. The CDR3 is 15 amino acids. Per germline, CDR1 SGHVS and CDR2 FQNEAQ. CDR3: CASSSGGSNTGELFF. As DNA, the CDR3 is TGTGCCAGCAGCTCGGGTGGGTCTAACACCGGGGAGCTGTTTTTT.

The rearrangement uses TRBV28 and TRBJ1-2; no clear D gene. CDR3 size: 12 residues. Trimming shortened V by 8 bases and J by 1 base, and 8 bases separated the two germline ends. Germline assignment: CDR1 MDHEN and CDR2 SYDVKM. Here the CDR3 DNA reads TGTGCCAGCTACGGCGGTAACTATGGCTACACCTTC. This gives the protein CASYGGNYGYTF.

This clonotype was recorded at least ten times. J is TRBJ2-3 and V is TRBV9; D ambiguous. The V and J ends lost 7 bases and 2 bases respectively, with 11 bases between them. Germline CDR1 reads SGDLS; CDR2 reads YYNGEE. The CDR3 is 13 amino acids. The CDR3 DNA is TGTGCCAGCGGCTCTCCCAACACAGATACGCAGTATTTT. As protein: CASGSPNTDTQYF.

This chain links TRBV19 with TRBJ2-7, with no clear D. The CDR3 has 13 residues. V was shortened by 0 bases and J by 2 bases, with 5 bases between the two germline ends. Looked up from germline, CDR1 is LNHDA and CDR2 is SQIVND (reference sequence). The CDR3 DNA follows: TGTGCCAGTAGTATAGAGACCACCTACGAGCAGTACTTC. Protein: CASSIETTYEQYF.

At least ten counts were recorded for this clonotype. This rearrangement joins TRBV12-3 or TRBV12-4 to TRBJ2-7, with TRBD2 matching over 8 bases. The CDR3 sequence is 14 residues long. After removal of 3 bases from V and 2 bases from J, the junction contained 3 bases not matched to a gene. For the CDR3, the DNA is TGTGCCAGCAGTTTTACGGGGGGGGCCTACGAGCAGTACTTC. Encoded protein: CASSFTGGAYEQYF.

The sample holds many counts of this clonotype. This chain links TRBV11-3 with TRBJ2-5, with 8 bases lining up with TRBD2. CDR3 size: 12 residues. After removal of 8 bases from V and 7 bases from J, the junction contained 6 bases not matched to a gene. The V gene's germline CDR1 is SGHNT and CDR2 YENEEA. CDR3 residues: CASGAGEGTQYF. CDR3 DNA: TGTGCCAGCGGAGCGGGAGAGGGGACCCAGTACTTC.

To note about this clonotype: It may be a read error: a sequence one base away is much more abundant. The chain carries TRBV30 and TRBJ2-7; 7 bases are shared with TRBD2. CDR1 and CDR2 from the germline V gene are GTSNPN and SVGIG (reference sequence). This CDR3 is 12 amino acids long. In nucleotides, the CDR3 is TGTGTCTGGAGTCCGGGAGGTTACGAGCAGTACTTC. Translated, it gives CVWSPGGYEQYF.

This clonotype was detected ten times or more. The chain couples TRBV28 to TRBJ2-7; TRBD1 matches 10 bases. V lost 5 bases to trimming and J lost 5 bases; unmatched junction nucleotides: 9. Germline-derived CDR1 and CDR2 are MDHEN and SYDVKM. The CDR3 has 15 amino acids. The CDR3 DNA sequence: TGTGCCAGCAGTCCCGCCGGGACAGGGGTCCACGAGCAGTACTTC. Translated: CASSPAGTGVHEQYF.

This sequence joins TRBV24-1 and TRBJ2-4; no clear D gene. The CDR3 is 13 residues long. Germline assignment: CDR1 KGHDR and CDR2 SFDVKD. V lost 1 base and J 6 bases, leaving 6 bases between the germline ends. CDR3 sequence: CATSDFPGNIQYF. CDR3 sequence (DNA): TGTGCCACCAGTGATTTTCCCGGAAACATTCAGTACTTC.

The rearrangement joins TRBV7-3 to TRBJ2-1; 7 bases are a match to TRBD2. The CDR3 totals 16 residues. Looked up from germline, CDR1 is SGHTA and CDR2 is FQGTGA. The V and J ends lost 3 bases and 2 bases, in that order; junction bases with no gene match: 7. In DNA form, the CDR3 reads TGTGCCAGCAGCTTCAGGGCTAGCGGAGCCTACAATGAGCAGTTCTTC. Its translation: CASSFRASGAYNEQFF.

The CDR3 coding sequence is TGCAGTAGTCGACAGGGAACATCGGGTGGCTACACCTTC. This codes for CSSRQGTSGGYTF. The chain employs TRBV20-1 and TRBJ1-2; 7 bases are a match to TRBD1. This CDR3 is built from 13 residues. V trimming: 8 bases; J trimming: 7 bases; junction bases outside the gene matches: 13. From germline, CDR1 is DFQATT and CDR2 SNEGSKA (reference sequence).

This clonotype has at least ten counts. V usage is TRBV28 and J usage is TRBJ2-1, with TRBD2 matching 12 bases. This CDR3 has 16 amino acids. Germline CDR1 and CDR2: MDHEN and SYDVKM. The V and J ends lost 5 bases and 4 bases, in that order; junction bases with no gene match: 6. The CDR3 region is CASSVLGTSGYNEQFF. The CDR3 DNA reads as TGTGCCAGCAGTGTCCTCGGGACTAGCGGGTACAATGAGCAGTTCTTC.

This clonotype was seen repeatedly, ten times or more. CDR3 protein: CASRLKGALYVNEQYF. Here the CDR3 DNA reads TGTGCCAGCAGGCTCAAGGGGGCGTTATACGTAAACGAGCAGTACTTC. This chain joins TRBV7-9 and TRBJ2-7, with 7 bases that match TRBD1. The CDR3 totals 16 residues. The ends lost 6 bases at V and 5 bases at J; junction bases unmatched: 16. Germline CDR1 is SEHNR and CDR2 is FQNEAQ (reference sequence). The full variable domain, in which reference TRBV7-9 and TRBJ2-7 provide the parts outside the CDR3, is DTGVSQNPRHKITKRGQNVTFRCDPISEHNRLYWYRQTLGQGPEFLTYFQNEAQLEKSRLLSDRFSAERPKGSFSTLEIQRTEQGDSAMYLCASRLKGALYVNEQYFGPGTRLTVT.

This clonotype was seen at least ten times. The rearrangement links TRBV28 to TRBJ2-1; 10 positions agree with TRBD2. The CDR3 is 16 residues long. The V gene's germline CDR1 is MDHEN and CDR2 SYDVKM. V gave up 7 bases and J gave up 3 bases; unmatched junction bases: 9. In nucleotides, the CDR3 is TGTGCCAGCACCCAAGGACTAGCGGAGATCTACAATGAGCAGTTCTTC. Translated, it gives CASTQGLAEIYNEQFF.

This clonotype has a count of ten or more. This chain links TRBV4-1 with TRBJ2-1, with 10 bases fitting TRBD2. The ends lost 4 bases at V and 7 bases at J; junction bases unmatched: 10. The CDR3 totals 16 residues. Germline loops: CDR1 MGHRA, CDR2 YSYEKL. This CDR3 is CASSLEAGGIGNEQFF. CDR3 coding DNA: TGCGCCAGCAGCCTCGAAGCGGGAGGGATTGGGAATGAGCAGTTCTTC.

This clonotype occurred a few times. The chain has TRBV9 and TRBJ2-3, with 7 positions matching TRBD2. With 0 bases clipped from V and 3 bases from J, the junction kept 10 bases outside the gene matches. CDR1 and CDR2 (germline): SGDLS, YYNGEE. The CDR3 covers 17 residues. The CDR3 nucleotides read TGTGCCAGCAGCGTAGCCCTGGGGGGAGGGCGGACAGATACGCAGTATTTT. Translating it yields CASSVALGGGRTDTQYF. The complete variable domain, with remaining parts taken from reference TRBV9 and TRBJ2-3, reads DSGVTQTPKHLITATGQRVTLRCSPRSGDLSVYWYQQSLDQGLQFLIQYYNGEERAKGNILERFSAQQFPDLHSELNLSSLELGDSALYFCASSVALGGGRTDTQYFGPGTRLTVL.

This clonotype was counted many times. The chain combines TRBV4-1 with TRBJ2-7; 10 bases match TRBD1. The CDR3 spans 16 residues. Per the germline V gene, CDR1 is MGHRA and CDR2 is YSYEKL. The trim removed 2 bases at V and 1 base at J, leaving 5 bases unmatched. The CDR3 DNA is TGCGCCAGCAGCCAATCCCCGGGACAGGGGTCCTACGAGCAGTACTTC. Its protein product is CASSQSPGQGSYEQYF.

This clonotype was picked up many times. The chain joins TRBV28 to TRBJ2-3; D not resolved. V shed 5 bases and J shed 2 bases, with 11 bases lying between them. The CDR3 consists of 14 residues. Per germline, CDR1 MDHEN and CDR2 SYDVKM. In DNA form, the CDR3 reads TGTGCCAGCAGTGGCCCGATGGCCACAGATACGCAGTATTTT. It translates to CASSGPMATDTQYF.

Turning to this clonotype: One base separates it from a far larger clone, so it is likely a read error. The gene calls are TRBV6-2 or TRBV6-3 and TRBJ2-7; the D call may be TRBD1 or TRBD2 (6 bases each). CDR3 size: 15 residues. Per the germline V gene, CDR1 is MNHEY and CDR2 is SVGEGT. DNA of the CDR3: TGTGCCAGCAGTAAGCCCCGGGGGCAGGGCTACGGGCAGTACTTC. It codes for CASSKPRGQGYGQYF.

This clonotype was detected a few times. The chain uses TRBV5-1 and TRBJ1-4; 7 nucleotides agree with TRBD1. V gave up 4 bases and J gave up 5 bases; unmatched junction bases: 5. Germline lookup yields CDR1 SGHRS and CDR2 YFSETQ. CDR3 length: 14 amino acids. The CDR3 loop is CASSPGQINEKLFF. DNA for the CDR3: TGCGCCAGCAGCCCGGGACAGATAAATGAAAAACTGTTTTTT.

This clonotype was observed a few times. One junction end does not reproduce the germline sequence, and a read error may be involved. V usage is TRBV27 and J usage is TRBJ2-7; tentative D call: TRBD2 (5 bases). Germline assignment: CDR1 MNHEY and CDR2 SMNVEV (reference sequence). This CDR3 contains 12 residues. The CDR3 DNA follows: TGTGCCAGCCGGGATTTCTCCAACGAGCAGTACTTC. This gives the protein CASRDFSNEQYF.